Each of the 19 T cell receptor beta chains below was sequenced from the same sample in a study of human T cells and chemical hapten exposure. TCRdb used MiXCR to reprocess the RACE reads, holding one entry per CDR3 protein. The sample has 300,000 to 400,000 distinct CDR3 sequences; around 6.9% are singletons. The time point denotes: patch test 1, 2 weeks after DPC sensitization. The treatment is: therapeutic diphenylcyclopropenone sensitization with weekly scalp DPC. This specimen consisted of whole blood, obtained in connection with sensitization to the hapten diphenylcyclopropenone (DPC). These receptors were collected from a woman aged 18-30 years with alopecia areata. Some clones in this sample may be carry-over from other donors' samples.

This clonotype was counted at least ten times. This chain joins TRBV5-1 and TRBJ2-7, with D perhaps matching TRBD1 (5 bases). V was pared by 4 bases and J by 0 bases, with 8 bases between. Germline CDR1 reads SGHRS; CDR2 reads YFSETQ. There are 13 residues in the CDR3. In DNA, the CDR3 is TGCGCCAGCAGCACGACAGACTCCTACGAGCAGTACTTC. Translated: CASSTTDSYEQYF.

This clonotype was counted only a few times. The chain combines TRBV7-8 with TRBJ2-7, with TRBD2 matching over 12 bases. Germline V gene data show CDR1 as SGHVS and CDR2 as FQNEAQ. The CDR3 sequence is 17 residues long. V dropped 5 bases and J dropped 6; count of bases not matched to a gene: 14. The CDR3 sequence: CASSPIGASGGASEQYF. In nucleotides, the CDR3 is TGTGCCAGCAGCCCCATCGGCGCTAGCGGGGGGGCCTCCGAGCAGTACTTC.

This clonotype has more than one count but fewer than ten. CDR3 amino acids: CASSLKLRDFPEEEQFF. The CDR3 region has the DNA TGTGCCAGCAGCCTCAAGCTCCGGGACTTCCCTGAAGAGGAGCAGTTCTTC. This chain joins TRBV7-8 and TRBJ2-1; tentatively, D is TRBD2 (6 bases). Trimming shortened V by 5 bases and J by 10 bases, and 27 bases separated the two germline ends. Germline V gene sequence: CDR1 SGHVS, CDR2 FQNEAQ. CDR3 length equals 17 residues.

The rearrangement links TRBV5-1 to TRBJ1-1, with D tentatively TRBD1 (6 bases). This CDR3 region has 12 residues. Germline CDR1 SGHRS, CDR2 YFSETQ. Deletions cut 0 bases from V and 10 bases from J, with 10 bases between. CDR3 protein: CASSLAQGRAFF. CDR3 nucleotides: TGCGCCAGCAGCTTGGCCCAGGGGCGAGCTTTCTTT.

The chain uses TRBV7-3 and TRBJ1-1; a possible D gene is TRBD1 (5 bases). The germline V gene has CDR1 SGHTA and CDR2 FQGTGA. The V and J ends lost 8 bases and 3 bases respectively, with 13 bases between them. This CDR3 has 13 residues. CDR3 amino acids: CASGAGGDTEAFF. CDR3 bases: TGTGCCAGCGGGGCCGGCGGGGACACTGAAGCTTTCTTT. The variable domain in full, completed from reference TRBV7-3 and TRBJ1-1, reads GAGVSQTPSNKVTEKGKYVELRCDPISGHTALYWYRQSLGQGPEFLIYFQGTGAADDSGLPNDRFFAVRPEGSVSTLKIQRTERGDSAVYLCASGAGGDTEAFFGQGTRLTVV.

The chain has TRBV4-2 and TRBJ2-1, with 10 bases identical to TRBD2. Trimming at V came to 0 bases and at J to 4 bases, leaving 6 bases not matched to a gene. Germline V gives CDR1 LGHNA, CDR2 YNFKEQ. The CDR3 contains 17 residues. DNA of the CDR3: TGTGCCAGCAGCCAAGAAACAGCGGGGGGGCGATACAATGAGCAGTTCTTC. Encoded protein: CASSQETAGGRYNEQFF.

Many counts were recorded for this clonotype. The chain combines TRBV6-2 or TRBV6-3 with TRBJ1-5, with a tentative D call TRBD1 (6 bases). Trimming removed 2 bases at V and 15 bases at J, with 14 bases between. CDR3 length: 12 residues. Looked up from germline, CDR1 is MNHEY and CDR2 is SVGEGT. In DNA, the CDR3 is TGTGCCAGCAGTTACACACGGACAGTGGTGCATTTT. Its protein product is CASSYTRTVVHF.

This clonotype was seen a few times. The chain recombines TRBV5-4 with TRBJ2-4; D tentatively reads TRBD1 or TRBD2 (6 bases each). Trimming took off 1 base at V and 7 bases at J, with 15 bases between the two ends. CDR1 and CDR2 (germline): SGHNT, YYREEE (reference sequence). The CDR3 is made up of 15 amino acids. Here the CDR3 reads CASSLRGAGMNIQYF. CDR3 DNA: TGTGCCAGCAGCTTGAGGGGGGCTGGAATGAACATTCAGTACTTC.

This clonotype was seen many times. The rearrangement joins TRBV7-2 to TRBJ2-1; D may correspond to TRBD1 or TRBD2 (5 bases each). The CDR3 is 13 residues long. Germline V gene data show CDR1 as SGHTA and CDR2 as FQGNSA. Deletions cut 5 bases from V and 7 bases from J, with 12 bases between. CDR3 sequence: CASSTGARNEQFF. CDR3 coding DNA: TGTGCCAGCAGCACCGGGGCCCGGAATGAGCAGTTCTTC.

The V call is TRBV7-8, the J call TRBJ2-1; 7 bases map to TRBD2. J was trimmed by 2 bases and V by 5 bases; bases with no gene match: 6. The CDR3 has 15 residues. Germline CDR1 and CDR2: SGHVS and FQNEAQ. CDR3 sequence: CASSPGGVPYNEQFF. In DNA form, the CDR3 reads TGTGCCAGCAGCCCGGGGGGTGTCCCCTACAATGAGCAGTTCTTC.

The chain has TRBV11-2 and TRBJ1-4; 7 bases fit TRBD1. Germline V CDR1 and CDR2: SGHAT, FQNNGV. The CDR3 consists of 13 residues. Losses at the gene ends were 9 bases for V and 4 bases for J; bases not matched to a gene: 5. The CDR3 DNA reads TGTGCCAGTCAGGGGGATGGTAATGAAAAACTGTTTTTT. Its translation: CASQGDGNEKLFF.

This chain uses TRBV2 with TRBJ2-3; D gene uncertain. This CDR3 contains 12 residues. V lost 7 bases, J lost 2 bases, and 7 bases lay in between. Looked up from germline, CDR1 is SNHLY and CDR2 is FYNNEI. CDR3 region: CASNPVTDTQYF. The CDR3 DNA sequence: TGTGCCAGCAATCCAGTCACAGATACGCAGTATTTT.

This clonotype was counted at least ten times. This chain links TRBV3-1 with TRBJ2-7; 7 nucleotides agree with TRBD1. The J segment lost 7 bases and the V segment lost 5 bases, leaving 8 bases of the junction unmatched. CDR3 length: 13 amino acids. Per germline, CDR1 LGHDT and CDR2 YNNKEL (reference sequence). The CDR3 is CASSLGQRWEQYF. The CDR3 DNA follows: TGTGCCAGCAGCTTGGGACAGCGCTGGGAGCAGTACTTC.

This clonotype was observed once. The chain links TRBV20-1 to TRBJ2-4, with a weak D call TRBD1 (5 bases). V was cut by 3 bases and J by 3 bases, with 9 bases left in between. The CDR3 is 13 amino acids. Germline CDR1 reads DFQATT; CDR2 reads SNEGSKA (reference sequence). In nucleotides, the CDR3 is TGCAGTGCTAGCAGGGCGGACAAAAACATTCAGTACTTC. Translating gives CSASRADKNIQYF.

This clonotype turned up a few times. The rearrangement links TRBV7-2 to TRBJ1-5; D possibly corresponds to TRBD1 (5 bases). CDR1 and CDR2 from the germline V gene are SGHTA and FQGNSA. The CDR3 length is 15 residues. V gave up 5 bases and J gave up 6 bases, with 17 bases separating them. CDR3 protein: CASSPRDGASQPQHF. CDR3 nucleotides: TGTGCCAGCAGCCCGCGGGACGGTGCTAGTCAGCCCCAGCATTTT.

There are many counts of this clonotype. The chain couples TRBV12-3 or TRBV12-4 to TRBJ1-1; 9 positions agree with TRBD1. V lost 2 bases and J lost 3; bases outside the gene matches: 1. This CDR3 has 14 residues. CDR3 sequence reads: CASSLTGGYTEAFF. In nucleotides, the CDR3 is TGTGCCAGCAGTTTAACAGGGGGCTACACTGAAGCTTTCTTT.

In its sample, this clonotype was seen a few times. CDR3 residues: CSLTGTGGATDTQYF. The CDR3 DNA is TGCAGCTTAACCGGGACAGGGGGCGCGACGGATACGCAGTATTTT. The rearrangement uses TRBV29-1 and TRBJ2-3; 12 nucleotides agree with TRBD1. Germline loops: CDR1 SQVTM, CDR2 ANQGSEA. With V trimmed by 8 bases and J by 6 bases, 12 bases remained unmatched. The CDR3 contains 15 residues.

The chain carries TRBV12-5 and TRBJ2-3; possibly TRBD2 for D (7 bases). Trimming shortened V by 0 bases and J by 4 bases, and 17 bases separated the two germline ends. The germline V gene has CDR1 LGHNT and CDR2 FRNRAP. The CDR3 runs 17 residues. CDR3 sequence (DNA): TGTGCTAGTGGTTTGGTACAGGGTAGGGGGGGCGCAGATACGCAGTATTTT. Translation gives CASGLVQGRGGADTQYF.

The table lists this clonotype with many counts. The CDR3 bases are TGTGCCACCAGCAGAGGGGAACAGGTTCAAGCTTTCTTT. Protein product: CATSRGEQVQAFF. This sequence joins TRBV15 and TRBJ1-1; D possibly corresponds to TRBD1 (5 bases). With 1 base removed from V and 9 bases from J, the gap between germline ends came to 12 bases. CDR3 size: 13 residues. The germline V gene encodes CDR1 LNHNV and CDR2 YYDKDF (reference sequence).